The 18 T cell receptor beta chains presented below share a single source sample, sequenced in a study of long-term antiretroviral therapy in people with HIV. The run of the v3.0 immunoSEQ assay was at survey level. Produced via immunoSEQ multiplex PCR; TCRdb's table is partial and in-frame only. The sample lists around 21,000 clones; about nine tenths were seen once. The specimen was unsorted PBMCs, collected 0.2 years before starting antiretroviral therapy. These receptors were taken from a man younger than 35 with HIV.

The V and J genes are TRBV30 and TRBJ1-2, with TRBD1 identical over 12 bases. In germline, CDR1 is GTSNPN, CDR2 SVGIG (reference sequence). V gave up 3 bases and J gave up 8 bases; unmatched junction bases: 7. The CDR3 is made up of 14 amino acids. CDR3 sequence (DNA): TGTGCCTGGAGCAGGGACAGGGGGCGGCGGGGCTACACCTTC. This translates into CAWSRDRGRRGYTF. Full variable domain (rest looked up from reference TRBV30 and TRBJ1-2): SQTIHQWPATLVQPVGSPLSLECTVEGTSNPNLYWYRQAAGRGLQLLFYSVGIGQISSEVPQNLSASRPQDRQFILSSKKLLLSDSGFYLCAWSRDRGRRGYTFGSGTRLTVV.

This chain links TRBV9 with TRBJ2-7; 7 bases are shared with TRBD1. Germline CDR1 is SGDLS and CDR2 is YYNGEE. This CDR3 is 14 amino acids long. With V trimmed by 0 bases and J by 7 bases, 7 bases remained unmatched. CDR3 nucleotide sequence: TGTGCCAGCAGCGTAGGGATGCAGGGGGAAGAGCAGTACTTC. Translation: CASSVGMQGEEQYF.

V usage is TRBV4-2 and J usage is TRBJ1-1, with a possible D match to TRBD1 (5 bases). Trimming removed 1 base from V and 1 base from J, with 13 bases in between. Germline CDR1 is LGHNA and CDR2 is YNFKEQ. The CDR3 has 16 residues. The CDR3 DNA sequence: TGTGCCAGCAGCCAAGTTGGGACGATGGGGAACACTGAAGCTTTCTTT. This codes for CASSQVGTMGNTEAFF.

The rearrangement links TRBV11-2 to TRBJ2-3; 8 nucleotides match TRBD1. The junction had 3 bases not matched to a gene; V was cut back by 4 bases and J by 3 bases. CDR1 is SGHAT and CDR2 is FQNNGV in the germline V gene. The CDR3 loop spans 14 amino acids. The CDR3 loop reads CASSSRDRTDTQYF. In DNA form, the CDR3 reads TGTGCCAGCAGCTCCCGGGACAGGACAGATACGCAGTATTTT.

The chain couples TRBV4-3 to TRBJ2-7; 7 bases line up with TRBD2. The CDR3 sequence is 14 residues long. Germline values: CDR1 LGHNA, CDR2 YSLEER. J gave up 7 bases and V 1 base, and 7 bases lay outside the gene matches. CDR3 loop: CASSQASGMKEQYF. In nucleotides, the CDR3 is TGCGCCAGCAGCCAAGCCAGCGGGATGAAGGAGCAGTACTTC.

CDR3 in DNA: TGTGCCAGCAGCTTAAGGGGTGATGGCTACACCTTC. This encodes CASSLRGDGYTF. This rearrangement joins TRBV7-9 to TRBJ1-2; possible D gene TRBD1, 5 bases. The CDR3 extends over 12 amino acids. CDR1 and CDR2 (germline): SEHNR, FQNEAQ (reference sequence). Trimming shortened V by 2 bases and J by 6 bases, and 7 bases separated the two germline ends. Supplemented by reference TRBV7-9 and TRBJ1-2, the full variable domain reads DTGVSQNPRHKITKRGQNVTFRCDPISEHNRLYWYRQTLGQGPEFLTYFQNEAQLEKSRLLSDRFSAERPKGSFSTLEIQRTEQGDSAMYLCASSLRGDGYTFGSGTRLTVV.

This clone was detected only once. This sequence joins TRBV6-5 and TRBJ1-2; D perhaps matches TRBD1 (5 bases). Germline loops: CDR1 MNHEY, CDR2 SVGAGI. The CDR3 loop spans 15 amino acids. Between the trimmed V and J ends, which lost 0 bases and 8 bases, there was a span of 16 bases. The CDR3 here is CASSYSYWTGEGYTF. DNA of the CDR3: TGTGCCAGCAGTTACTCGTATTGGACGGGGGAGGGCTACACCTTC.

The J gene is TRBJ2-3, the V gene TRBV7-2; no clear D. CDR1 is SGHTA and CDR2 is FQGNSA in the germline V gene. The length of the CDR3 is 15 residues. The ends were cut back, 1 base at V and 5 bases at J, with 13 bases in the middle. The CDR3 DNA sequence: TGTGCCAGCAGCTTAGGGGGAACTATGGGAGATACGCAGTATTTT. It translates to CASSLGGTMGDTQYF. The variable domain in full, with the rest retrieved from reference TRBV7-2 and TRBJ2-3, is GAGVSQSPSNKVTEKGKDVELRCDPISGHTALYWYRQSLGQGLEFLIYFQGNSAPDKSGLPSDRFSAERTGGSVSTLTIQRTQQEDSAVYLCASSLGGTMGDTQYFGPGTRLTVL.

The V gene is TRBV20-1, the J gene TRBJ2-3; D ambiguous. This CDR3 is built from 11 residues. In germline, CDR1 is DFQATT, CDR2 SNEGSKA (reference sequence). Trimming cost V 8 bases and J 11 bases, with 17 bases left between them. CDR3 nucleotides: TGCAGTAAGTCCGACTTCCTTGGGCAGTATTTT. As protein: CSKSDFLGQYF.

This chain joins TRBV20-1 and TRBJ2-3; no clear D. Deletions cut 6 bases from V and 6 bases from J, with 10 bases between. CDR1 and CDR2 from the germline V gene are DFQATT and SNEGSKA (reference sequence). CDR3 length equals 11 residues. The CDR3 bases are TGCAGTGCCCATGGGATGGATACGCAGTATTTT. Amino acids: CSAHGMDTQYF.

Here the CDR3 reads CASSLSQGEQFF. Here the CDR3 DNA reads TGTGCCAGCAGTTTATCGCAGGGAGAGCAGTTCTTC. The V call is TRBV27, the J call TRBJ2-1; D possibly corresponds to TRBD1 (5 bases). The germline V and J ends were trimmed by 0 bases and 10 bases, with 7 bases remaining between them. The germline V gene encodes CDR1 MNHEY and CDR2 SMNVEV (reference sequence). The CDR3 sequence is 12 residues long.

The CDR3 DNA sequence: TGTGCCAGCAGCTTGGACGTTCTCTATGGCTACACCTTC. Amino acid sequence: CASSLDVLYGYTF. The chain couples TRBV5-4 to TRBJ1-2; D is uncertain. This CDR3 has 13 residues. The germline gives CDR1 SGHNT, CDR2 YYREEE (reference sequence). The V end lost 0 bases, the J end lost 4 bases, and 7 bases lay between the germline ends. The full variable domain, its missing parts supplied by reference TRBV5-4 and TRBJ1-2, is ETGVTQSPTHLIKTRGQQVTLRCSSQSGHNTVSWYQQALGQGPQFIFQYYREEENGRGNFPPRFSGLQFPNYSSELNVNALELDDSALYLCASSLDVLYGYTFGSGTRLTVV.

The V call is TRBV5-1, the J call TRBJ1-1; unclear D gene. CDR1 and CDR2 from the germline V gene are SGHRS and YFSETQ. V was shortened by 0 bases and J by 0 bases, with 9 bases between the two germline ends. The CDR3 consists of 15 residues. For the CDR3, the DNA is TGCGCCAGCAGCTTGGTTCCCGACATGAACACTGAAGCTTTCTTT. As protein: CASSLVPDMNTEAFF.

This clone was picked up one time. V usage is TRBV28 and J usage is TRBJ2-7, with a weak D call TRBD1 (6 bases). Trimming took 5 bases from V and 2 from J, leaving 10 bases between them. Germline values: CDR1 MDHEN, CDR2 SYDVKM. The CDR3 spans 13 residues. Written as DNA, the CDR3 is TGTGCCAGCAGTCCCGGACAGCCCTACGAGCAGTACTTC. It translates to CASSPGQPYEQYF.

In the case of this clone: Sequence at one end of the junction differs from germline and may be a read error. Other DNA sequences in this sample translate to the same CDR3. The CDR3 loop is CASSLAGSGEKLFF. CDR3 bases: TGCGCCAGCAGCTTAGCGGGGTCGGGGGAAAAACTGTTTTTT. The rearrangement links TRBV11-2 to TRBJ1-4; D is unresolved. CDR1 SGHAT and CDR2 FQNNGV come from the germline V gene. The CDR3 loop spans 14 amino acids.

The chain employs TRBV14 and TRBJ1-2; no firm D call. Trimming pared 5 bases from V and 8 bases from J, leaving 18 bases between. Germline V gives CDR1 SGHDN, CDR2 FVKESK. The CDR3 length is 14 residues. As DNA, the CDR3 is TGTGCCAGCAGCACGAACCGACCCGACGGGGGCTACACCTTC. Encoded protein: CASSTNRPDGGYTF.

The CDR3 protein is CASSLPGVAHYEQYF. The CDR3 DNA reads as TGTGCCAGCAGTTTACCCGGAGTAGCGCACTACGAGCAGTACTTC. This chain connects TRBV28 to TRBJ2-7; a weak D match, TRBD2 (5 bases). Germline V gene sequence: CDR1 MDHEN, CDR2 SYDVKM. The CDR3 covers 15 residues. Trimming stripped 2 bases from V and 3 bases from J, with 14 bases between.

As concerns this clone: Distinct nucleotide sequences in the sample also encode this CDR3. The genes are TRBV28 and TRBJ2-2; D call uncertain. The CDR3 loop spans 12 amino acids. CDR1 and CDR2 (germline): MDHEN, SYDVKM. Trimming took off 5 bases at V and 4 bases at J, with 5 bases between the two ends. The CDR3 DNA reads as TGTGCCAGCAGTCCGCGCACCGGGGAGCTGTTTTTT. The encoded protein is CASSPRTGELFF.